In this sample, the clone carrying this T cell receptor (beta chain) turned up a few times. The antigen is not known. This specimen belongs to a study of T cells after yellow fever vaccination. Study-level points and caveats: The study noted that FACS-sorted repertoires could contain abundant clonotypes contaminating from the bulk population. Faster peaking, at day 5 versus 15, marked a secondary response that was weaker. Most primary-vaccination clones recurred post-booster (under 98% CD4, roughly 91% CD8).

Germline V CDR1 and CDR2: DFQATT, SNEGSKA (reference sequence). The CDR3 is 14 residues long. Trimming shortened V by 0 bases and J by 1 base, and 7 bases separated the two germline ends. It was through 5'RACE template switching that TCR cDNA was made, with a universal primer site and UMIs added. TCRdb redid the calling of the 5' RACE reads with MiXCR, one entry per CDR3 protein. The sample holds a few hundred thousand distinct CDR3 sequences, about 4% seen once. This chain uses TRBV20-1 with TRBJ2-1; D is unclear. The source of this sequence is a man younger than 35 who received the YFV17D yellow fever vaccine. This specimen consisted of PBMCs, obtained 5 days after the yellow fever booster vaccination. The CDR3 DNA sequence: TGCAGTGCTAGAGATCCGGGTTCCTACAATGAGCAGTTCTTC. Residues: CSARDPGSYNEQFF.